The clone carrying this TCR beta chain was seen only a few times. Its antigen is still unknown. The entry originates in a study of T-cell memory formation after mild COVID-19. CDR1 and CDR2 from the germline V gene are SGHRS and YFSETQ. V was clipped by 4 bases and J by 2 bases, with 13 bases between them. The CDR3 length is 15 residues. Study conclusions and caveats: Chiefly within CM and EM were the contracting CD4+ clones; CD8+ ones were within EMRA. SARS-CoV-2 specificity was not confirmed for second-wave clones peaking on day 37.

Via MiXCR, TCRdb re-called the 5' RACE reads, giving one row per CDR3 protein. Seen here are some 68,000 distinct CDR3 sequences, 15% to 20% observed once, and the top ten hold about 31%. This TCR was sampled from an adult woman who had mild COVID-19 (a few samples of this study predate the infection). Cell type and time point are not known. This sequence joins TRBV5-1 and TRBJ2-1, with a weak D call TRBD1 (5 bases). Input material: PBMCs or a T cell subset sorted from them (not recorded which). The CDR3 here is CASSQAEGAYNEQFF. CDR3 sequence (DNA): TGCGCCAGCAGCCAGGCTGAAGGGGCCTACAATGAGCAGTTCTTC.